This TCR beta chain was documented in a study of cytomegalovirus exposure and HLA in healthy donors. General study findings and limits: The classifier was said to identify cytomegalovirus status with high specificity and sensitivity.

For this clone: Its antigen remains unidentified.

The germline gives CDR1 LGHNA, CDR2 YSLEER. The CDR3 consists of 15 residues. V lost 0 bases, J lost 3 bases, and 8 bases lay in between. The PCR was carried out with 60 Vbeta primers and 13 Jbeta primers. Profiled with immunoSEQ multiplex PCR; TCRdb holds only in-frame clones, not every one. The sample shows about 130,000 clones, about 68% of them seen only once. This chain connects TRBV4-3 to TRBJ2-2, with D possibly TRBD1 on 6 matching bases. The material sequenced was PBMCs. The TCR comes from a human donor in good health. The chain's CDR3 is CASSQEAGDTGELFF. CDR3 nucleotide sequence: TGCGCCAGCAGCCAAGAAGCAGGGGACACCGGGGAGCTGTTTTTT.